This T cell receptor (beta chain) was obtained from a study of T cells after yellow fever vaccination. About the study: Preparing low-cell-number fractions relied on SMART-Seq v4 Ultra Low Input.

By 5'RACE template switching, TCR cDNA was produced, with a universal primer site and UMIs added in the process. TCRdb called the 5' RACE reads again in MiXCR, with one record for every CDR3 protein. The sample yields nearly 350,000 distinct CDR3 sequences, around 8.1% seen once. General study points: Booster samples showed a return of most primary-vaccination clones (around 96% CD4, 88% CD8). The secondary T-cell response peaked on day 5, not day 15, but was weaker.

This clonotype was seen more than once but under ten times. What it binds is unknown. The TCR comes from a man in his late teens or twenties who received the YFV17D yellow fever vaccine. The starting material was PBMCs, obtained 45 days after the first yellow fever vaccination.

The DNA of the CDR3 is TGTGCCAGCAGTGAACAGGACAGTTATAGCAATCAGCCCCAGCATTTT. Protein product: CASSEQDSYSNQPQHF. V usage is TRBV2 and J usage is TRBJ1-5, with a weak D call TRBD1 (6 bases). The CDR3 totals 16 residues. Trimming cost V 2 bases and J 0 bases, with 11 bases left between them. Germline V gene data show CDR1 as SNHLY and CDR2 as FYNNEI.